Below are 30 T cell receptor beta chains sequenced from a single sample in a study of identical twins. A single record per CDR3 protein comes from TCRdb applying MiXCR to the 5' RACE reads. The table includes about 890,000 distinct CDR3 sequences, 10% to 15% detected once. These records were also assigned to another study, of yellow fever vaccine responses in identical twins.

Sequenced sample: PBMCs. All receptors derive from a woman between 18 and 29 years old in good health.

This clonotype was observed a few times. The genes are TRBV11-1 and TRBJ2-7; D unresolved. Germline V lookup: CDR1 SGHAT, CDR2 FQDESV (reference sequence). V dropped 1 base and J dropped 3 bases, with 22 bases sitting between them. The CDR3 is 18 residues long. The CDR3 region has the DNA TGTGCCAGCAGCTTAGAGATTAGCCCGGGTCAACGCCTCTACGAGCAGTACTTC. This sequence encodes CASSLEISPGQRLYEQYF.

This clonotype was counted a few times. The chain uses TRBV3-1 and TRBJ2-1; TRBD1 matches at 9 bases. In germline, CDR1 is LGHDT, CDR2 YNNKEL (reference sequence). The CDR3 is 20 amino acids. Trimming took 1 base from V and 5 from J; bases not matched to a gene: 18. The CDR3 region is CASSQGRTGTGKSWDNEQFF. In nucleotides, the CDR3 is TGTGCCAGCAGCCAAGGAAGAACCGGGACAGGGAAAAGCTGGGACAATGAGCAGTTCTTC.

The chain recombines TRBV12-3 or TRBV12-4 with TRBJ2-7; 8 nucleotides line up with TRBD2. The J segment lost 9 bases and the V segment lost 7 bases, leaving 11 bases of the junction unmatched. The CDR3 sequence is 13 residues long. CDR3 sequence (DNA): TGTGCCAGCACCCCGGGGGGGGGGCTTGGGCAGTACTTC. It specifies CASTPGGGLGQYF.

This clonotype was seen ten or more times. The chain carries TRBV12-3 or TRBV12-4 and TRBJ1-1; D perhaps matches TRBD1 (5 bases). The ends were cut back, 3 bases at V and 8 bases at J, with 7 bases in the middle. This CDR3 has 11 amino acids. The DNA of the CDR3 is TGTGCCAGCAGTTTTGGGGACGAAGCTTTCTTT. Residues: CASSFGDEAFF.

The CDR3 reads CASSSRGGLATDTQYF. DNA of the CDR3: TGTGCCAGCAGCTCGCGCGGGGGACTAGCCACAGATACGCAGTATTTT. The chain joins TRBV7-9 to TRBJ2-3; 9 nucleotides line up with TRBD2. V dropped 4 bases and J dropped 2; count of bases not matched to a gene: 7. Germline-derived CDR1 and CDR2 are SEHNR and FQNEAQ (reference sequence). This CDR3 has 16 residues.

J is TRBJ2-7 and V is TRBV6-1; 8 positions match TRBD1. CDR1 MNHNS and CDR2 SASEGT come from the germline V gene. V was pared by 5 bases and J by 5 bases, with 8 bases of the junction left unmatched. This CDR3 is 14 amino acids long. CDR3 coding DNA: TGTGCCAGCAGTCTTGACAGGGGTATCCACGAGCAGTACGTC. Amino acids: CASSLDRGIHEQYV.

This clonotype was observed a handful of times. V is TRBV7-8 and J is TRBJ2-3; perhaps TRBD2 as D (5 bases). Trimming pared 4 bases from V and 0 bases from J, leaving 20 bases between. Germline V lookup: CDR1 SGHVS, CDR2 FQNEAQ. The CDR3 consists of 18 residues. As DNA, the CDR3 is TGTGCCAGCAGCTCCACGGCGGGTCCCGGTCCTAGCACAGATACGCAGTATTTT. Amino acid sequence: CASSSTAGPGPSTDTQYF.

This clonotype was observed a handful of times. The chain is built from TRBV10-3 and TRBJ2-5; possibly TRBD1 or TRBD2 for D (6 bases each). Trimming shortened V by 7 bases and J by 4 bases, and 13 bases separated the two germline ends. The CDR3 contains 13 residues. Germline CDR1 reads ENHRY; CDR2 reads SYGVKD. CDR3 sequence reads: CAIMRGGGETQYF. CDR3 DNA sequence: TGTGCCATCATGCGAGGAGGGGGAGAGACCCAGTACTTC.

This clonotype has only a few counts. V usage is TRBV20-1 and J usage is TRBJ1-1; 10 bases line up with TRBD1. Germline V CDR1 and CDR2: DFQATT, SNEGSKA (reference sequence). This CDR3 is built from 13 residues. The ends lost 3 bases at V and 4 bases at J; junction bases unmatched: 2. In DNA, the CDR3 is TGCAGTGCTAGTGGGACAGGGGTCACTGAAGCTTTCTTT. This sequence encodes CSASGTGVTEAFF.

This clonotype occurred a few times. The chain uses TRBV19 and TRBJ2-1, with TRBD2 identical over 9 bases. Trimming at V came to 6 bases and at J to 2 bases, leaving 8 bases not matched to a gene. The CDR3 runs to 16 residues. CDR1 is LNHDA, CDR2 SQIVND, per germline (reference sequence). In DNA form, the CDR3 reads TGTGCCAGTAGCAAAGTTAGCGGGGGTACCTACAATGAGCAGTTCTTC. This encodes CASSKVSGGTYNEQFF. The variable domain in full, with the rest retrieved from reference TRBV19 and TRBJ2-1, is DGGITQSPKYLFRKEGQNVTLSCEQNLNHDAMYWYRQDPGQGLRLIYYSQIVNDFQKGDIAEGYSVSREKKESFPLTVTSAQKNPTAFYLCASSKVSGGTYNEQFFGPGTRLTVL.

The sample holds many counts of this clonotype. This chain links TRBV12-3 or TRBV12-4 with TRBJ2-3; no reliable D call. The ends were cut back, 6 bases at V and 1 base at J, with 14 bases in the middle. CDR3 length: 15 amino acids. This chain's CDR3 is CASSRSSLGTDTQYF. In nucleotides, the CDR3 is TGTGCCAGCAGCCGCTCGTCACTTGGCACAGATACGCAGTATTTT.

This clonotype has a handful of counts. The chain is built from TRBV3-1 and TRBJ2-5, with D possibly matching TRBD1 (5 bases). Germline lookup yields CDR1 LGHDT and CDR2 YNNKEL (reference sequence). This CDR3 spans 16 amino acids. Trimming removed 1 base from V and 4 bases from J, with 16 bases in between. The CDR3 loop is CASSQVPTVRAETQYF. The CDR3 DNA follows: TGTGCCAGCAGCCAAGTACCGACAGTTCGGGCAGAGACCCAGTACTTC.

This chain joins TRBV12-3 or TRBV12-4 and TRBJ2-1; D remains ambiguous. With 1 base removed from V and 4 bases from J, the gap between germline ends came to 14 bases. The CDR3 is 16 residues long. The CDR3 loop reads CASSLVDFGVYNEQFF. The DNA of the CDR3 is TGTGCCAGCAGTTTAGTGGATTTTGGGGTATACAATGAGCAGTTCTTC.

This clonotype showed up just a few times. The rearrangement links TRBV9 to TRBJ2-1; 7 nucleotides match TRBD2. The length of the CDR3 is 15 residues. V shed 5 bases and J 2 bases; nucleotides not matched to a gene: 7. The germline gives CDR1 SGDLS, CDR2 YYNGEE. The CDR3 sequence is CASSAAGVPYNEQFF. DNA for the CDR3: TGTGCCAGCAGTGCCGCGGGAGTGCCCTACAATGAGCAGTTCTTC.

J is TRBJ1-5 and V is TRBV20-1; 9 bases are a match to TRBD1. This CDR3 region has 14 residues. Germline-derived CDR1 and CDR2 are DFQATT and SNEGSKA (reference sequence). V was pared by 6 bases and J by 7 bases, with 10 bases of the junction left unmatched. Here the CDR3 DNA reads TGCAGTGCGGGGATTACAGGGGGCTGGCAGCCCCAGCATTTT. Translation: CSAGITGGWQPQHF.

The chain joins TRBV5-1 to TRBJ2-7; tentative D call: TRBD1 (5 bases). The V and J ends lost 4 bases and 1 base respectively, with 18 bases between them. Germline assignment: CDR1 SGHRS and CDR2 YFSETQ. CDR3 size: 16 residues. CDR3 DNA sequence: TGCGCCAGCAGCCGTGGGATGGCAGGGAAATCCTACGAGCAGTACTTC. This sequence encodes CASSRGMAGKSYEQYF.

This clonotype has only a few counts. The chain links TRBV20-1 to TRBJ2-7; D may match TRBD1 or TRBD2 (5 bases each). The CDR3 sequence is 11 residues long. The ends were cut back, 4 bases at V and 5 bases at J, with 9 bases in the middle. Germline CDR1 reads DFQATT; CDR2 reads SNEGSKA (reference sequence). The CDR3 bases are TGCAGTGCTATGGGGGAGAACGAGCAGTACTTC. Translated, it gives CSAMGENEQYF.

This clonotype was observed a handful of times. This chain links TRBV6-1 with TRBJ1-6; D unclear. Germline V gives CDR1 MNHNS, CDR2 SASEGT. The V end lost 3 bases, the J end lost 9 bases, and 9 bases lay between the germline ends. The CDR3 loop spans 13 amino acids. The CDR3 DNA follows: TGTGCCAGCAGTGATTATCCGAGTTCACCCCTCCACTTT. This codes for CASSDYPSSPLHF.

V is TRBV2 and J is TRBJ2-7; D ambiguous. V was pared by 3 bases and J by 0 bases, with 12 bases between. The CDR3 contains 15 residues. Germline V CDR1 and CDR2: SNHLY, FYNNEI. The DNA for the CDR3 is TGTGCCAGCAGTGACCTTCAGGCAAACTCCTACGAGCAGTACTTC. It specifies CASSDLQANSYEQYF.

This clonotype was observed a handful of times. V and J are TRBV20-1 and TRBJ1-5; 7 bases are shared with TRBD1. V lost 5 bases and J lost 0; bases outside the gene matches: 7. Germline V lookup: CDR1 DFQATT, CDR2 SNEGSKA (reference sequence). The CDR3 has 15 amino acids. CDR3 sequence: CSAHRGLDSNQPQHF. CDR3 sequence (DNA): TGCAGTGCTCACAGGGGTTTGGATAGCAATCAGCCCCAGCATTTT.

V is TRBV15 and J is TRBJ2-2; tentative D call: TRBD2 (5 bases). V lost 4 bases, J lost 1 base, and 10 bases lay in between. CDR1 is LNHNV and CDR2 is YYDKDF in the germline V gene (reference sequence). The CDR3 runs to 15 residues. The CDR3 spells CATSKLGENTGELFF. The CDR3 coding sequence is TGTGCCACCAGCAAACTAGGCGAGAACACCGGGGAGCTGTTTTTT.

This clonotype came up a few times. V is TRBV5-5 and J is TRBJ1-1, with D tentatively TRBD1 (5 bases). Germline CDR1 and CDR2: SGHKS and YYEKEE (reference sequence). CDR3 length equals 17 residues. Between the trimmed V and J ends, which lost 1 base and 4 bases, there was a span of 20 bases. CDR3 coding DNA: TGTGCCAGCAGCTTGCGGGACTTAGGGAGGGTGGGCACTGAAGCTTTCTTT. Translated: CASSLRDLGRVGTEAFF.

This sequence joins TRBV5-6 and TRBJ2-5; 12 bases map to TRBD2. This CDR3 has 17 amino acids. Germline V gives CDR1 SGHDT, CDR2 YYEEEE. After removal of 5 bases from V and 0 bases from J, the junction contained 8 bases not matched to a gene. CDR3 nucleotide sequence: TGTGCCAGCAGACATACTAGCGGGGGGACGTACCAAGAGACCCAGTACTTC. It encodes CASRHTSGGTYQETQYF.

This clonotype has more than one count but fewer than ten. The CDR3, as DNA: TGCGCCAGCAGCCAAGGGCCAAGGTCAGGCTACGAGCAGTACTTC. Translating gives CASSQGPRSGYEQYF. The rearrangement links TRBV4-1 to TRBJ2-7; D ambiguous. Germline V lookup: CDR1 MGHRA, CDR2 YSYEKL. CDR3 length equals 15 residues. V shed 1 base and J shed 3 bases, with 13 bases lying between them.

This clonotype was counted many times. This chain connects TRBV28 to TRBJ2-4; D gene uncertain. Germline CDR1 is MDHEN and CDR2 is SYDVKM. The CDR3 runs 14 residues. V gave up 6 bases and J gave up 5 bases, with 14 bases separating them. CDR3 bases: TGTGCCAGCAGCCCCTTTTGGGCCGAAAACATTCAGTACTTC. Protein: CASSPFWAENIQYF.

This clonotype was seen a handful of times. V gene TRBV20-1 combines with J gene TRBJ2-1; weak D call: TRBD1 (5 bases). CDR1 and CDR2 from the germline V gene are DFQATT and SNEGSKA (reference sequence). This CDR3 comprises 15 residues. Trimming cost V 0 bases and J 7 bases, with 16 bases left between them. CDR3 protein: CSARDLGRAKNEQFF. The CDR3 nucleotides are TGCAGTGCTAGAGATCTAGGCAGGGCGAAAAATGAGCAGTTCTTC.

The table lists this clonotype with a few counts. The rearrangement uses TRBV3-1 and TRBJ2-2; no clear D gene. Between the trimmed V and J ends, which lost 1 base and 4 bases, there was a span of 7 bases. Germline V lookup: CDR1 LGHDT, CDR2 YNNKEL (reference sequence). This CDR3 has 14 amino acids. The CDR3 DNA reads as TGTGCCAGCAGCCAAGGGTTCGGCACCGGGGAGCTGTTTTTT. Protein sequence: CASSQGFGTGELFF.

The rearrangement joins TRBV7-9 to TRBJ2-1, with 7 bases matching TRBD1. This CDR3 has 14 residues. The germline V gene has CDR1 SEHNR and CDR2 FQNEAQ (reference sequence). The DNA for the CDR3 is TGTGCTACCGCACAGGGGAGCTCCTACAATGAGCAGTTCTTC. This translates into CATAQGSSYNEQFF.

V and J are TRBV25-1 and TRBJ1-1; D uncertain. Germline values: CDR1 MGHDK, CDR2 SYGVNS. This CDR3 is 13 amino acids long. V was trimmed by 4 bases and J by 1 base, leaving 7 bases between them. CDR3 coding DNA: TGTGCCAGCAGTGCCTGGGGGAACACTGAAGCTTTCTTT. Translated: CASSAWGNTEAFF.

This clonotype was found a few times. The J gene is TRBJ2-3, the V gene TRBV5-1; no reliable D call. The CDR3 loop spans 18 amino acids. Germline V gene sequence: CDR1 SGHRS, CDR2 YFSETQ. V lost 1 base and J lost 4, with 22 bases in between. This CDR3 reads CASSLFSEGSRPSDTQYF. CDR3 nucleotides: TGCGCCAGCAGCTTGTTTTCGGAAGGATCTAGGCCGTCAGATACGCAGTATTTT.